Listed below are T cell receptor beta chains from one sample, sequenced in a study of cytomegalovirus exposure and HLA in healthy donors. The repertoire was sequenced with immunoSEQ multiplex PCR; TCRdb's copy has only in-frame clones and lacks some. The table shows under 200,000 clones, with over 65% occurring only once. The sequencing input was PBMCs. Receptor source: a woman between 40 and 55 years old in good health and CMV-seropositive. Both conserved end residues are part of each CDR3. A D gene is named only where the DNA matches it firmly. The size field is filled for only some rows; it gives once, few, many or a size class.

d_call	clone_size	v_call	j_call	cdr3_aa	cdr3_nt
TRBD1	few	TRBV28	TRBJ1-2	CASNTQGDYGYTF	TGTGCCAGCAACACACAGGGGGACTATGGCTACACCTTC
TRBD1	few	TRBV6-5	TRBJ1-4	CASRPPGQGAEKLFF	TGTGCCAGCAGACCGCCGGGACAGGGGGCTGAAAAACTGTTTTTT
TRBD1	few	TRBV9	TRBJ1-5	CASSVTGEEGQPQHF	TGTGCCAGCAGCGTGACAGGGGAGGAGGGTCAGCCCCAGCATTTT
.	.	TRBV29-1	TRBJ2-5	CSVGGRGETQYF	TGCAGCGTTGGGGGCAGGGGAGAGACCCAGTACTTC
.	.	TRBV18	TRBJ2-3	CASSPSSDTQYF	TGTGCCAGCTCACCATCCTCAGATACGCAGTATTTT
TRBD2	few	TRBV7-2	TRBJ2-7	CASSQDGSAGGGEQYF	TGTGCCAGCAGCCAAGATGGATCAGCGGGAGGCGGTGAGCAGTACTTC
.	few	TRBV6-1	TRBJ1-5	CASSEPRRPQHF	TGTGCCAGCAGTGAACCGAGGAGGCCCCAGCATTTT
.	once	TRBV5-1	TRBJ1-4	CASSLRRADTNEKLFF	TGCGCCAGCAGCTTGCGCAGGGCTGATACTAATGAAAAACTGTTTTTT
.	.	TRBV2	TRBJ1-2	CASSRSTDRNYGYTF	TGTGCCAGCAGCCGATCCACCGACAGGAACTATGGCTACACCTTC
.	.	TRBV10-1	TRBJ2-3	CARRAGTDTQYF	TGCGCCAGAAGAGCGGGCACAGATACGCAGTATTTT
TRBD1	few	TRBV5-1	TRBJ2-1	CASSLGTGDNEQFF	TGCGCCAGCAGCTTGGGCACAGGGGACAATGAGCAGTTCTTC
.	.	TRBV7-9	TRBJ2-2	CASSETGELFF	TGTGCCAGCAGCGAGACCGGGGAGCTGTTTTTT
.	.	TRBV7-9	TRBJ2-5	CASSQGIYQETQYF	TGTGCCAGCAGCCAGGGAATCTACCAAGAGACCCAGTACTTC
.	.	TRBV4-2	TRBJ1-2	CASSQEGGVNYGYTF	TGTGCCAGCAGCCAAGAGGGGGGGGTGAACTATGGCTACACCTTC
TRBD1	.	TRBV18	TRBJ1-2	CASSLETSGGGYTF	TGTGCCAGCTCACTCGAGACCTCAGGGGGCGGCTACACCTTC
TRBD2	few	TRBV9	TRBJ2-1	CASSVGTSGPQEQFF	TGTGCCAGCAGCGTAGGGACTAGCGGGCCTCAAGAGCAGTTCTTC
.	.	TRBV11-2	TRBJ2-2	CASRLADTGELFF	TGTGCCAGCAGACTAGCAGACACCGGGGAGCTGTTTTTT
TRBD2	few	TRBV7-9	TRBJ2-7	CASSLINGGNSYEQYF	TGTGCCAGCAGCTTAATTAACGGGGGGAACTCCTACGAGCAGTACTTC
TRBD1	.	TRBV19	TRBJ1-5	CASRDRGSQPQHF	TGTGCCAGTAGGGACAGGGGGAGCCAGCCCCAGCATTTT
.	.	TRBV4-2	TRBJ2-1	CASSQGTGESYNEQFF	TGTGCCAGCAGCCAAGGGACGGGAGAGAGTTACAATGAGCAGTTCTTC
.	.	TRBV6-4	TRBJ1-5	CASSERRDSNQPQHF	TGTGCCAGCAGTGAAAGGAGGGACAGCAATCAGCCCCAGCATTTT
.	.	TRBV5-1	TRBJ1-2	CASSASIIRDYGYTF	TGCGCCAGCAGCGCCTCAATTATCAGGGACTATGGCTACACCTTC
TRBD1	.	TRBV7-9	TRBJ2-7	CASSLVIGTGSIVRYEQYF	TGTGCCAGCAGCTTGGTTATCGGGACAGGGAGTATCGTACGCTACGAGCAGTACTTC
.	.	TRBV19	TRBJ1-4	CASSGLGGANEKLFF	TGTGCCAGTAGTGGACTCGGGGGGGCGAATGAAAAACTGTTTTTT
.	.	TRBV28	TRBJ1-2	CASRENNYGYTF	TGTGCCAGCAGGGAGAACAACTATGGCTACACCTTC
TRBD1	.	TRBV4-3	TRBJ1-6	CASSQEGTGNSPLNF	TGCGCCAGCAGCCAAGAGGGGACAGGGAATTCACCCCTCAACTTT
TRBD1	few	TRBV9	TRBJ1-5	CASSALGTGDQPQHF	TGTGCCAGCAGCGCCTTAGGGACAGGCGATCAGCCCCAGCATTTT
TRBD2	.	TRBV7-2	TRBJ2-7	CASSLEGGGFYEQYF	TGTGCCAGCAGCTTAGAGGGCGGGGGGTTCTACGAGCAGTACTTC
.	once	TRBV5-1	TRBJ2-1	CASSGGKEQFF	TGCGCCAGCAGCGGGGGGAAGGAGCAGTTCTTC
.	.	TRBV4-3	TRBJ2-7	CASSQGEGAYEQYF	TGCGCCAGCAGCCAAGGGGAGGGGGCCTACGAGCAGTACTTC
.	once	TRBV7-9	TRBJ1-2	CASTVEPNYGYTF	TGTGCCAGCACGGTAGAGCCTAACTATGGCTACACCTTC